These T cell receptor beta chains were read from a single sample in a study of T cells in localized non-small cell lung cancer. The protocol was immunoSEQ multiplex PCR, while the TCRdb copy is restricted to in-frame clones and leaves out a portion. In the table there are tens of thousands of clones, roughly 81% of which are singletons. The sequencing used peripheral blood, collected before any cancer treatment. These TCRs come from a man aged 40-75 years with stage I lung adenocarcinoma. The CDR3 runs from the conserved cysteine through the conserved F or W. Fields, in order: V gene, clone size, D gene, J gene, CDR3 protein, CDR3 DNA. A D gene is named only where the DNA matches it firmly. Rows give clone size only sometimes, using once, few, many, or a class for an expanded clone.

>TRBV5-4|NA|NA|TRBJ2-5
CASSLRDRADQETQYF
TGTGCCAGCAGCTTGCGGGATAGGGCAGACCAAGAGACCCAGTACTTC
>TRBV30|NA|NA|TRBJ2-2
CAWSVPNTGELFF
TGTGCCTGGAGTGTACCGAACACCGGGGAGCTGTTTTTT
>TRBV18|NA|TRBD1|TRBJ1-5
CASSPSGTVNQPQHF
TGTGCCAGCTCACCCTCCGGGACAGTTAATCAGCCCCAGCATTTT
>TRBV5-1|NA|NA|TRBJ2-2
CASSLSLMGSGELFF
TGCGCCAGCAGCTTGAGTTTAATGGGGTCCGGGGAGCTGTTTTTT
>TRBV9|NA|TRBD1|TRBJ1-5
CASSGTGNQPQHF
TGTGCCAGCAGCGGGACAGGGAATCAGCCCCAGCATTTT
>TRBV4-1|few|NA|TRBJ2-7
CASSHFNEQYF
TGCGCCAGCAGCCATTTTAACGAGCAGTACTTC
>TRBV10-1|NA|TRBD1|TRBJ2-1
CASSEKGQGSYEQFF
TGCGCCAGCAGTGAAAAGGGACAGGGTTCCTATGAGCAGTTCTTC
>TRBV27|NA|NA|TRBJ2-1
CASTRRGGEQFF
TGTGCCAGCACACGGAGGGGTGGTGAGCAGTTCTTC
>TRBV27|NA|NA|TRBJ2-7
CASRDSTYEQYF
TGTGCCAGCCGGGACTCCACCTACGAGCAGTACTTC
>TRBV6-6|NA|NA|TRBJ2-4
CASKQNIQYF
TGTGCCAGCAAACAAAACATTCAGTACTTC
>TRBV4-2|NA|TRBD2|TRBJ2-7
CASQRELAGNYEQYF
TGTGCCAGTCAACGGGAGCTAGCGGGAAACTACGAGCAGTACTTC
>TRBV11-2|once|NA|TRBJ2-7
CASSLVNTISYEQYF
TGTGCCAGCAGCTTAGTCAACACCATCTCCTACGAGCAGTACTTC